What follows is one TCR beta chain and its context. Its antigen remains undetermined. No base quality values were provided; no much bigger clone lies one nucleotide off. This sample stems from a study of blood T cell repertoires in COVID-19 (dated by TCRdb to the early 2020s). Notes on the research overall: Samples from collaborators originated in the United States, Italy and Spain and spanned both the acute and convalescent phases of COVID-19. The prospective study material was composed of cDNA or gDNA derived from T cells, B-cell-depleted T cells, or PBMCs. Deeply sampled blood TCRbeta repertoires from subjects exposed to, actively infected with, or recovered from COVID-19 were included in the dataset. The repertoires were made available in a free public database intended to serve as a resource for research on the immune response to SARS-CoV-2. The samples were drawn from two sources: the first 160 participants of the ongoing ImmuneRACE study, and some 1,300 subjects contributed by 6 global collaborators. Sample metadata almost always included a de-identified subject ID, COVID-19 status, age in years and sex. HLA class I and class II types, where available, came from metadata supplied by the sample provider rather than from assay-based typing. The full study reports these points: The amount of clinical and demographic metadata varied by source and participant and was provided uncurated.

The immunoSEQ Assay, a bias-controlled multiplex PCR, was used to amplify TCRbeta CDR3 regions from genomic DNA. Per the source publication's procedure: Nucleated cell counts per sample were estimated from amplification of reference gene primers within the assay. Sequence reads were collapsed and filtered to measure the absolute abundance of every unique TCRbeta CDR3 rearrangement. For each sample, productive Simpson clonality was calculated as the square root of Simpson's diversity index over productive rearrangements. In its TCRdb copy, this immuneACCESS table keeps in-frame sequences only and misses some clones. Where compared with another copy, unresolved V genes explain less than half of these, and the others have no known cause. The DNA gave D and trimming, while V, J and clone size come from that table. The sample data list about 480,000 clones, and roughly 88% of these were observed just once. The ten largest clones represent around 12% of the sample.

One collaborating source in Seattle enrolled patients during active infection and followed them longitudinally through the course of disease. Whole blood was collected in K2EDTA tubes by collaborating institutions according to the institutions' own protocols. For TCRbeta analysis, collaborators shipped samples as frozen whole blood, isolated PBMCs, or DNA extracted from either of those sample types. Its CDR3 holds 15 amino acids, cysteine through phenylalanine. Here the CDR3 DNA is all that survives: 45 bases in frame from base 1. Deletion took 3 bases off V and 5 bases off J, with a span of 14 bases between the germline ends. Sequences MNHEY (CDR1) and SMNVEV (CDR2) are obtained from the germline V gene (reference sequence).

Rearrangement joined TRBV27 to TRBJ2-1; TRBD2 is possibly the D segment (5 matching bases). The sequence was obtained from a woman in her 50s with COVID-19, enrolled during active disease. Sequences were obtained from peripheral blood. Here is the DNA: TGTGCCAGCAGTTTGCTCTCCGGACTGCACAATGAGCAGTTCTTC. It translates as CASSLLSGLHNEQFF.